Below, one TCR beta chain is given with its context. The sample contains more than one DNA sequence encoding this CDR3. The sample is drawn from a study of blood T cell repertoires in COVID-19. The wider study: Material from acute and convalescent COVID-19 was sourced from the United States, Italy and Spain. In each case, the material was cDNA or gDNA derived from T cells, B-cell-depleted T cells, or PBMCs.

In the original workflow: Quantification of nucleated cells was approximated via reference gene primer amplification. The assay was immunoSEQ multiplex PCR, and TCRdb's table has in-frame clones only and misses some. V and J calls plus clone size are reproduced from that table; the DNA served to infer D and trimming. The data contain a few hundred thousand clones, about 86% of them singletons. Per the germline V gene, CDR1 is MNHEY and CDR2 is SMNVEV (reference sequence). V gave up 3 bases and J gave up 5 bases; unmatched junction bases: 3. The CDR3 totals 13 residues. The genes are TRBV27 and TRBJ1-1; TRBD1 agrees at 7 bases. The source material was peripheral blood. This sequence was found in a man between 18 and 35 years old with active or convalescent COVID-19. The CDR3 spells CASSLGQRTEAFF. For the CDR3, the DNA is TGTGCCAGCAGTTTGGGACAGAGGACTGAAGCTTTCTTT.